This T cell receptor (beta chain) was captured in a study of blood T cells in healthy people across ages. J was trimmed by 4 bases and V by 4 bases; bases with no gene match: 2. This CDR3 is 14 amino acids long. Germline lookup yields CDR1 SGHDT and CDR2 YYEEEE. There are a few counts of this clonotype. Primers used in a second PCR of roughly 7 to 11 cycles were a sample-barcoded 5' primer and a J-beta primer mix. TCRdb passed the 5' RACE reads through MiXCR, listing each CDR3 protein once. The sample has fewer than 700,000 distinct CDR3 sequences; around 38% are singletons. The receptor was isolated from a man at least 80 years old in good health. The V gene is TRBV5-6, the J gene TRBJ2-3, with 11 bases matching TRBD1. Sequencing input: blood. The chain's CDR3 is CASSGQGAPDTQYF. CDR3 sequence (DNA): TGTGCCAGCAGCGGACAGGGGGCACCAGATACGCAGTATTTT. The complete variable domain, with remaining parts taken from reference TRBV5-6 and TRBJ2-3, reads DAGVTQSPTHLIKTRGQQVTLRCSPKSGHDTVSWYQQALGQGPQFIFQYYEEEERQRGNFPDRFSGHQFPNYSSELNVNALLLGDSALYLCASSGQGAPDTQYFGPGTRLTVL.